The clone carrying this TCR beta chain has just a few counts. The sample is drawn from a study of identical twins. TCRdb fed the 5' RACE reads into MiXCR, producing one record per CDR3 protein. The repertoire holds 600,000 to 700,000 distinct CDR3 sequences, with roughly 20% as singletons. V was pared by 3 bases and J by 0 bases, with 15 bases between. Germline V lookup: CDR1 SEHNR, CDR2 FQNEAQ (reference sequence). The CDR3 length is 16 residues. This sample also appeared in a second study, on T cells expressing NK-cell markers.

The source material was PBMCs. This TCR came from a woman aged 18-29 years in good health. The chain carries TRBV7-9 and TRBJ2-7; D possibly corresponds to TRBD2 (6 bases). This chain's CDR3 is CASSLGSGLSSYEQYF. CDR3 sequence (DNA): TGTGCCAGCAGCTTGGGGAGCGGGCTTAGCTCCTACGAGCAGTACTTC. The complete variable domain, with remaining parts taken from reference TRBV7-9 and TRBJ2-7, reads DTGVSQNPRHKITKRGQNVTFRCDPISEHNRLYWYRQTLGQGPEFLTYFQNEAQLEKSRLLSDRFSAERPKGSFSTLEIQRTEQGDSAMYLCASSLGSGLSSYEQYFGPGTRLTVT.